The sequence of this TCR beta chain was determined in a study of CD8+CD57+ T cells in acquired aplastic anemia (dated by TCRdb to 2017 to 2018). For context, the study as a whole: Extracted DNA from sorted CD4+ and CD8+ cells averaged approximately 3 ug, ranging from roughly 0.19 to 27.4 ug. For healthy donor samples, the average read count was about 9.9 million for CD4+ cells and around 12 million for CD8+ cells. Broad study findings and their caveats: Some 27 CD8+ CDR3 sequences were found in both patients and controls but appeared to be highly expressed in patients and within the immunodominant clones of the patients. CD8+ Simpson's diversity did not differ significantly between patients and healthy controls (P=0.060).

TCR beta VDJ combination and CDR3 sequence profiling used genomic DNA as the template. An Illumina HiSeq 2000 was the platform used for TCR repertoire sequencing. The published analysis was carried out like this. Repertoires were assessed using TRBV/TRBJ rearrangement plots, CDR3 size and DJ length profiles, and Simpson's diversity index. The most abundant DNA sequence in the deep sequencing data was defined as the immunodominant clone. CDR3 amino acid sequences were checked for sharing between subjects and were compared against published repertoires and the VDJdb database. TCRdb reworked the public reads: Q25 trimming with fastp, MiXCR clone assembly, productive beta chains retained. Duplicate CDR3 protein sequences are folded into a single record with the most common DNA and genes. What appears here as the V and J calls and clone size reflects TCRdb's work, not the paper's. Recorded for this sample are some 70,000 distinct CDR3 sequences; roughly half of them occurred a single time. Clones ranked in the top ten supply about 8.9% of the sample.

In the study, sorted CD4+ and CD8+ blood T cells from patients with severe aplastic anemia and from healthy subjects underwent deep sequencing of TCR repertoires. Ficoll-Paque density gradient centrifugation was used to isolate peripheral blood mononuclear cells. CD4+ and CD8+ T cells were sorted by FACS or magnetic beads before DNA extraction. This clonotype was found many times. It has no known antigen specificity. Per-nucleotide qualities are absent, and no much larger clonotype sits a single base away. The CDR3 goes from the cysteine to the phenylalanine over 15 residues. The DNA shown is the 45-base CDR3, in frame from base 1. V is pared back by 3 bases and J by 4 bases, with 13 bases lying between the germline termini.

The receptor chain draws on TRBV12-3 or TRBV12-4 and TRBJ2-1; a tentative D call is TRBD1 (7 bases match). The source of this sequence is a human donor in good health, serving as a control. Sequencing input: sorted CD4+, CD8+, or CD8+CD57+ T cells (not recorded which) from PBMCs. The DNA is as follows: TGTGCCAGCAGTTTGGCCAGGGGGGTATACAATGAGCAGTTCTTC. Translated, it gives CASSLARGVYNEQFF.